This entry lists 17 T cell receptor beta chains sequenced from one sample in a study of blood T cell repertoires in COVID-19. Profiled with immunoSEQ multiplex PCR; TCRdb holds only in-frame clones, not every one. The sample has 300,000 to 400,000 clones; roughly 87% are singletons. The sample taken for sequencing was PBMCs or T cells enriched from blood (not recorded which). The origin of the receptors is a woman in her 30s who had recovered from COVID-19.

This clone has just one count. J is TRBJ1-5 and V is TRBV7-8; 7 bases are shared with TRBD1. V was pared by 4 bases and J by 7 bases, with 13 bases of the junction left unmatched. The germline V gene encodes CDR1 SGHVS and CDR2 FQNEAQ. The CDR3 totals 16 residues. CDR3 nucleotide sequence: TGTGCCAGCAGCTCTGAGACAGGGAGGTATTCGCAGCCCCAGCATTTT. Protein: CASSSETGRYSQPQHF.

V and J are TRBV9 and TRBJ1-2; TRBD1 matches 9 bases. V shed 4 bases and J 4 bases; nucleotides not matched to a gene: 8. The germline CDR1 and CDR2 sequences are SGDLS and YYNGEE. The CDR3 spans 15 residues. CDR3 sequence (DNA): TGTGCCAGCAGCACAGCAACAGGGGGCGGCTATGGCTACACCTTC. Encoded protein: CASSTATGGGYGYTF.

CDR3 sequence reads: CASSLGTNTNPYNEQFF. DNA of the CDR3: TGTGCCAGCAGCTTAGGGACAAATACTAACCCCTACAATGAGCAGTTCTTC. This chain joins TRBV7-6 and TRBJ2-1; tentatively, D is TRBD1 (5 bases). Between the trimmed V and J ends, which lost 1 base and 2 bases, there was a span of 15 bases. The CDR3 has 17 amino acids. Germline loops: CDR1 SGHVS, CDR2 FNYEAQ.

This rearrangement joins TRBV18 to TRBJ2-3, with 12 bases that match TRBD2. The CDR3 consists of 18 residues. The V gene's germline CDR1 is KGHSH and CDR2 LQKENI. With 3 bases clipped from V and 0 bases from J, the junction kept 7 bases outside the gene matches. As DNA, the CDR3 is TGTGCCAGCTCACCCCAACAACTAGCGGGGGGAAGCACAGATACGCAGTATTTT. It codes for CASSPQQLAGGSTDTQYF.

This chain's CDR3 is CASSGPGTITSGANVLTF. The DNA of the CDR3 is TGTGCCAGCAGTGGTCCCGGGACAATAACCTCTGGGGCCAACGTCCTGACTTTC. The J gene is TRBJ2-6, the V gene TRBV25-1, with D possibly matching TRBD1 (6 bases). The V end was cut by 4 bases, the J end by 0 bases, with 16 bases between. Germline CDR1 and CDR2: MGHDK and SYGVNS. The CDR3 has 18 amino acids.

The chain links TRBV5-4 to TRBJ1-4, with a possible D match to TRBD1 (5 bases). The length of the CDR3 is 14 residues. CDR1 is SGHNT and CDR2 is YYREEE in the germline V gene (reference sequence). V was pared by 5 bases and J by 5 bases, with 13 bases between. In DNA form, the CDR3 reads TGTGCCAGCAGTTCCCAGGGAGGAAATGAAAAACTGTTTTTT. Its protein product is CASSSQGGNEKLFF. Filled out from reference TRBV5-4 and TRBJ1-4, the complete variable domain reads ETGVTQSPTHLIKTRGQQVTLRCSSQSGHNTVSWYQQALGQGPQFIFQYYREEENGRGNFPPRFSGLQFPNYSSELNVNALELDDSALYLCASSSQGGNEKLFFGSGTQLSVL.

This clone was observed once. The chain uses TRBV2 and TRBJ2-7; 9 bases are shared with TRBD1. Per germline, CDR1 SNHLY and CDR2 FYNNEI. The CDR3 spans 15 residues. The V segment lost 3 bases and the J segment 6 bases; nucleotides outside the gene matches: 9. CDR3 sequence reads: CASSDGGQGEREQYF. The CDR3 DNA reads as TGTGCCAGCAGTGACGGGGGACAGGGTGAACGCGAGCAGTACTTC.

This clone appeared many times. The rearrangement joins TRBV5-8 to TRBJ2-2; possible D gene TRBD1, 6 bases. The V gene lost 7 bases and the J gene lost 7 bases, with 14 bases spanning the gap. The CDR3 loop spans 13 amino acids. Germline V gene data show CDR1 as SGHTS and CDR2 as YDEGEE. The CDR3 DNA is TGTGCCAGCGCCGAGCAGGGGTACGGGGAGCTGTTTTTT. Translated: CASAEQGYGELFF. Using reference TRBV5-8 and TRBJ2-2 for the parts outside the CDR3, the full variable domain is EAGVTQSPTHLIKTRGQQATLRCSPISGHTSVYWYQQALGLGLQFLLWYDEGEERNRGNFPPRFSGRQFPNYSSELNVNALELEDSALYLCASAEQGYGELFFGEGSRLTVL.

The chain links TRBV7-8 to TRBJ2-2, with D possibly being TRBD1 (6 bases). This CDR3 spans 15 amino acids. V was clipped by 2 bases and J by 4 bases, with 11 bases between them. Germline CDR1 and CDR2: SGHVS and FQNEAQ. The CDR3 DNA follows: TGTGCCAGCAGCTTAATACAGGGAGTCACCGGGGAGCTGTTTTTT. Encoded protein: CASSLIQGVTGELFF.

J is TRBJ1-3 and V is TRBV9; no firm D call. Germline V gives CDR1 SGDLS, CDR2 YYNGEE. Trimming shortened V by 3 bases and J by 2 bases, and 9 bases separated the two germline ends. The CDR3 is made up of 14 amino acids. In DNA, the CDR3 is TGTGCCAGCAGCGGAGAGGTTGCTGGAAACACCATATATTTT. Residues: CASSGEVAGNTIYF.

The chain uses TRBV7-9 and TRBJ1-6; 8 bases line up with TRBD1. This CDR3 is 16 amino acids long. The V segment lost 5 bases and the J segment 3 bases; nucleotides outside the gene matches: 6. Per the germline V gene, CDR1 is SEHNR and CDR2 is FQNEAQ (reference sequence). The DNA for the CDR3 is TGTGCCAGCAGCGAGACAGGGGCCTACTATAATTCACCCCTCCACTTT. Encoded protein: CASSETGAYYNSPLHF.

This chain uses TRBV10-2 with TRBJ2-3; TRBD2 is a possible D gene (6 bases). The CDR3 length is 15 residues. Germline V gene data show CDR1 as WSHSY and CDR2 as SAAADI. Trimming took 6 bases from V and 0 from J, leaving 13 bases between them. DNA of the CDR3: TGCGCCAGCAGGAGGTTCGGGGGAAGCACAGATACGCAGTATTTT. Amino acid sequence: CASRRFGGSTDTQYF.

The CDR3 coding sequence is TGTGCCAGCAGCCAAGAGACGGGACAGGGACCCTCTGGCTACACCTTC. Its protein is CASSQETGQGPSGYTF. The gene calls are TRBV14 and TRBJ1-2; 9 bases agree with TRBD1. Germline CDR1 SGHDN, CDR2 FVKESK. This CDR3 is 16 amino acids long. The V gene end was trimmed by 0 bases and the J gene end by 7 bases; junction bases not matched to a gene: 9.

The chain carries TRBV4-1 and TRBJ2-7; possible D gene TRBD2, 5 bases. Trimming cost V 1 base and J 6 bases, with 10 bases left between them. Germline V lookup: CDR1 MGHRA, CDR2 YSYEKL. The CDR3 totals 13 residues. Written as DNA, the CDR3 is TGCGCCAGCAGCCAAGGGTTCGAGGGCGAGCAGTACTTC. Protein product: CASSQGFEGEQYF.

The chain combines TRBV7-6 with TRBJ1-3; D is perhaps TRBD1 (5 bases). The V and J ends lost 6 bases and 0 bases respectively, with 15 bases between them. Germline CDR1 SGHVS, CDR2 FNYEAQ. The CDR3 sequence is 16 residues long. CDR3 sequence: CASSRTRGSSGNTIYF. For the CDR3, the DNA is TGTGCCAGCAGTCGTACAAGGGGAAGCTCTGGAAACACCATATATTTT. The whole variable domain, remainder taken from reference TRBV7-6 and TRBJ1-3, is GAGVSQSPRYKVTKRGQDVALRCDPISGHVSLYWYRQALGQGPEFLTYFNYEAQQDKSGLPNDRFSAERPEGSISTLTIQRTEQRDSAMYRCASSRTRGSSGNTIYFGEGSWLTVV.

The rearrangement joins TRBV9 to TRBJ2-1; 9 bases are a match to TRBD2. Germline CDR1 SGDLS, CDR2 YYNGEE. The CDR3 runs to 15 residues. The V segment lost 4 bases and the J segment 3 bases; nucleotides outside the gene matches: 5. CDR3 bases: TGTGCCAGCAGCCTGACTAGCGGTCTCTACAATGAGCAGTTCTTC. It translates to CASSLTSGLYNEQFF.

This chain links TRBV2 with TRBJ1-5, with TRBD1 matching over 7 bases. Looked up from germline, CDR1 is SNHLY and CDR2 is FYNNEI. The CDR3 sequence is 13 residues long. Losses at the gene ends were 8 bases for V and 7 bases for J; bases not matched to a gene: 8. The CDR3 is CASLGRGNQPQHF. In nucleotides, the CDR3 is TGTGCCAGCTTGGGCAGGGGGAACCAGCCCCAGCATTTT.